The 9 T cell receptor beta chains listed next were all sequenced from one sample in a study of molecular identifiers for immune sequencing clone quantification (dated by TCRdb to about 2018). The library was prepared using PCR. Sequencing was carried out with a NextSeq 500. TCRdb reran the public reads through fastp at Q25 and MiXCR, keeping productive beta chains. Identical CDR3 protein sequences are pooled into one entry, listed with their most common genes and DNA. Within this sample are nearly 650,000 distinct CDR3 sequences, with less than 30% of them counted one time only. The ten largest clones capture about 0.73% of the sample. Sequences were obtained from naive CD8+ T cells from blood, with Jurkat cell RNA spiked in. Read against the paper, the sample's cell subset or site label means: FACS-sorted CD8+CD4-CCR7+CD45RA+ naive T cells. These receptor sequences come from a human donor in good health. Some libraries in this study had Jurkat cell RNA spiked in.

In this sample, this clonotype turned up many times. In DNA, the CDR3 is TGTGCCAGCAGTTTAAGGGGGCGCAGGGGAGGGTACGAGCAGTACTTC. This codes for CASSLRGRRGGYEQYF. J is TRBJ2-7 and V is TRBV28; D may be TRBD1 or TRBD2 (7 bases each). Germline values: CDR1 MDHEN, CDR2 SYDVKM. The CDR3 consists of 16 residues. Trimming stripped 2 bases from V and 4 bases from J, with 18 bases between. The whole variable domain, filled in from reference TRBV28 and TRBJ2-7, reads DVKVTQSSRYLVKRTGEKVFLECVQDMDHENMFWYRQDPGLGLRLIYFSYDVKMKEKGDIPEGYSVSREKKERFSLILESASTNQTSMYLCASSLRGRRGGYEQYFGPGTRLTVT.

The chain is built from TRBV3-1 and TRBJ1-2; a possible D gene is TRBD1 (5 bases). V was shortened by 8 bases and J by 9 bases, with 13 bases between the two germline ends. The germline gives CDR1 LGHDT, CDR2 YNNKEL (reference sequence). This CDR3 region has 11 residues. In nucleotides, the CDR3 is TGTGCCAGCGGCGGACAAGGAAGCTACACCTTC. Protein sequence: CASGGQGSYTF.

As for this clonotype: One end of the junction does not line up with germline, which may come from a read error. CDR3 amino acids: CACSLGQGLETQYF. CDR3 in DNA: TGTGCCTGTAGTCTGGGACAGGGCTTAGAGACCCAGTACTTC. The genes are TRBV19 and TRBJ2-5; 9 positions agree with TRBD1. Germline V CDR1 and CDR2: LNHDA, SQIVND (reference sequence). The CDR3 totals 14 residues.

This clonotype was detected ten times or more. J is TRBJ1-1 and V is TRBV7-6; D ambiguous. Trimming removed 1 base at V and 3 bases at J, with 12 bases between. The CDR3 is made up of 15 amino acids. CDR1 is SGHVS and CDR2 is FNYEAQ in the germline V gene. The DNA of the CDR3 is TGTGCCAGCAGCTTAGGGGTTGAAGAGCACACTGAAGCTTTCTTT. This translates into CASSLGVEEHTEAFF.

This clonotype was counted once. At one end the junction does not follow the germline gene, possibly because of a read error. The CDR3 protein is CGVELGQGVGELFF. DNA of the CDR3: TGCGGCGTTGAGCTGGGGCAGGGGGTCGGGGAGCTGTTTTTT. The chain couples TRBV29-1 to TRBJ2-2; 7 bases map to TRBD1. CDR1 and CDR2 from the germline V gene are SQVTM and ANQGSEA. The CDR3 has 14 residues.

The table lists this clonotype with a few counts. This chain connects TRBV4-2 to TRBJ1-5; 7 bases align to TRBD1. The CDR3 consists of 15 residues. Germline V gene lookup returns CDR1 LGHNA and CDR2 YNFKEQ. Losses at the gene ends were 1 base for V and 5 bases for J; bases not matched to a gene: 5. The DNA of the CDR3 is TGTGCCAGCAGCCAAGCCGGGACAGTCGATCAGCCCCAGCATTTT. Protein: CASSQAGTVDQPQHF.

This clonotype was picked up one time. This chain joins TRBV30 and TRBJ2-5; the match to TRBD2 covers 8 bases. The junction had 10 bases not matched to a gene; V was cut back by 7 bases and J by 3 bases. The germline V gene encodes CDR1 GTSNPN and CDR2 SVGIG (reference sequence). This CDR3 comprises 14 residues. The CDR3 loop is CAFLGGTREETQYF. DNA for the CDR3: TGTGCCTTTTTGGGAGGGACTAGGGAAGAGACCCAGTACTTC.

About this clonotype itself: An end of the junction differs from the germline gene, which may be a read error. The chain links TRBV12-3 or TRBV12-4 to TRBJ2-5, with D unclear. The CDR3 consists of 12 residues. The CDR3 DNA reads as TGTGCCAGCAGCGCCACCCACGAGACCCAGCACTTC. Translation gives CASSATHETQHF.

This clonotype has a count of ten or more. The V and J genes are TRBV7-9 and TRBJ1-1; D gene uncertain. The CDR3 sequence is 12 residues long. Trimming stripped 2 bases from V and 4 bases from J, with 5 bases between. CDR1 and CDR2 (germline): SEHNR, FQNEAQ (reference sequence). The CDR3 protein is CASSLYTTEAFF. The DNA of the CDR3 is TGTGCCAGCAGCTTATACACCACTGAAGCTTTCTTT. The full variable domain, rest sourced from reference TRBV7-9 and TRBJ1-1, is DTGVSQNPRHKITKRGQNVTFRCDPISEHNRLYWYRQTLGQGPEFLTYFQNEAQLEKSRLLSDRFSAERPKGSFSTLEIQRTEQGDSAMYLCASSLYTTEAFFGQGTRLTVV.